The 18 T cell receptor beta chains given below trace back to one sample, sequenced in a study of cytomegalovirus exposure and HLA in healthy donors. The PCR made use of 60 Vbeta and 13 Jbeta primers. TCRdb's table, derived via immunoSEQ multiplex PCR, lists solely in-frame clones and lacks some. The sample records 150,000 to 200,000 clones, roughly 80% being singletons. Source material: PBMCs. Receptors were obtained from a woman aged 25 to 39 in good health and CMV-seropositive.

The V call is TRBV7-2, the J call TRBJ1-1; the match to TRBD1 covers 7 bases. Germline loops: CDR1 SGHTA, CDR2 FQGNSA. The CDR3 runs 17 residues. V was pared by 5 bases and J by 0 bases, with 12 bases of the junction left unmatched. CDR3 protein: CASSRRGQETLNTEAFF. The CDR3 DNA sequence: TGTGCCAGCAGCCGCCGCGGACAGGAGACCTTGAACACTGAAGCTTTCTTT. The whole variable domain, remainder taken from reference TRBV7-2 and TRBJ1-1, is GAGVSQSPSNKVTEKGKDVELRCDPISGHTALYWYRQSLGQGLEFLIYFQGNSAPDKSGLPSDRFSAERTGGSVSTLTIQRTQQEDSAVYLCASSRRGQETLNTEAFFGQGTRLTVV.

This clone was observed a few times. The V and J genes are TRBV9 and TRBJ1-2; 8 bases agree with TRBD1. CDR1 and CDR2 from the germline V gene are SGDLS and YYNGEE. J gave up 4 bases and V 3 bases, and 5 bases lay outside the gene matches. The CDR3 loop spans 14 amino acids. The DNA of the CDR3 is TGTGCCAGCAGCGCCGAGGACAGGGTCTATGGCTACACCTTC. Translation gives CASSAEDRVYGYTF.

The V and J genes are TRBV5-6 and TRBJ1-2; D gene unclear. The length of the CDR3 is 16 residues. V lost 4 bases to trimming and J lost 2 bases, with 18 bases between them. Germline CDR1 is SGHDT and CDR2 is YYEEEE. In DNA, the CDR3 is TGTGCCAGCAGCCCGGAGGGTCGGTGGCACAACTATGGCTACACCTTC. This sequence encodes CASSPEGRWHNYGYTF. Full variable domain (remainder filled in from reference TRBV5-6 and TRBJ1-2): DAGVTQSPTHLIKTRGQQVTLRCSPKSGHDTVSWYQQALGQGPQFIFQYYEEEERQRGNFPDRFSGHQFPNYSSELNVNALLLGDSALYLCASSPEGRWHNYGYTFGSGTRLTVV.

In its sample, this clone was seen a few times. The V call is TRBV9, the J call TRBJ1-2; 8 bases are shared with TRBD1. Germline V gene sequence: CDR1 SGDLS, CDR2 YYNGEE. With V trimmed by 0 bases and J by 2 bases, 15 bases remained unmatched. The CDR3 runs to 19 residues. The CDR3 DNA follows: TGTGCCAGCAGCGTAGGCACCGGGACAGGAATTCGAGTGAACTATGGCTACACCTTC. Translating gives CASSVGTGTGIRVNYGYTF.

The J gene is TRBJ2-7, the V gene TRBV4-2; no firm D call. The V gene's germline CDR1 is LGHNA and CDR2 YNFKEQ. This CDR3 is 13 amino acids long. V was cut by 0 bases and J by 9 bases, with 12 bases left in between. In nucleotides, the CDR3 is TGTGCCAGCAGCCAAGACCGAAGGCTAGTGCAGTACTTC. This encodes CASSQDRRLVQYF.

V gene TRBV5-4 combines with J gene TRBJ2-3; maybe TRBD1 (7 bases). Germline CDR1 SGHNT, CDR2 YYREEE (reference sequence). CDR3 length: 17 residues. V dropped 4 bases and J dropped 4 bases, with 22 bases sitting between them. The CDR3 DNA follows: TGTGCCAGCAGCAGGGGGGCAGGGTCAGGGACAGCAGATACGCAGTATTTT. It codes for CASSRGAGSGTADTQYF.

V and J are TRBV5-1 and TRBJ2-7; D not certain. Germline assignment: CDR1 SGHRS and CDR2 YFSETQ. CDR3 length: 16 residues. V lost 5 bases, J lost 4 bases, and 22 bases lay in between. CDR3 nucleotides: TGCGCCAGCAGGACCCAACCGGGTCTTGTCGAATACGAGCAGTACTTC. Protein sequence: CASRTQPGLVEYEQYF.

The chain combines TRBV28 with TRBJ2-1; no clear D. CDR3 length equals 16 residues. V lost 6 bases, J lost 1 base, and 16 bases lay in between. Germline V gene sequence: CDR1 MDHEN, CDR2 SYDVKM. CDR3 DNA sequence: TGTGCCAGCAGCTCTCTCGGGTTGCGGTCCTACAATGAGCAGTTCTTC. The encoded protein is CASSSLGLRSYNEQFF.

CDR3 in amino acids: CATSRQIGDRGVYSNQPQHF. The CDR3 DNA sequence: TGTGCCACCAGCAGACAGATCGGGGACAGGGGGGTCTATAGCAATCAGCCCCAGCATTTT. This rearrangement joins TRBV15 to TRBJ1-5; 11 bases align to TRBD1. Trimming at V came to 2 bases and at J to 0 bases, leaving 12 bases not matched to a gene. Germline V gene sequence: CDR1 LNHNV, CDR2 YYDKDF (reference sequence). The CDR3 totals 20 residues.

The chain joins TRBV4-1 to TRBJ2-3; a weak D match, TRBD2 (6 bases). Germline V lookup: CDR1 MGHRA, CDR2 YSYEKL. The CDR3 is 18 residues long. V dropped 3 bases and J dropped 2 bases, with 21 bases sitting between them. CDR3 sequence: CASSHTLLGGRYTDTQYF. The CDR3 DNA is TGCGCCAGCAGCCATACTCTGTTGGGGGGTCGATACACAGATACGCAGTATTTT.

This chain links TRBV7-9 with TRBJ2-7; 7 bases agree with TRBD1. CDR3 size: 13 residues. Losses at the gene ends were 5 bases for V and 5 bases for J; bases not matched to a gene: 6. The V gene's germline CDR1 is SEHNR and CDR2 FQNEAQ (reference sequence). The CDR3, as DNA: TGTGCCAGCAGCCCCAGGGGGACCGACGAGCAGTACTTC. Amino acids: CASSPRGTDEQYF.

This chain joins TRBV7-9 and TRBJ1-1; 7 positions match TRBD1. Germline loops: CDR1 SEHNR, CDR2 FQNEAQ (reference sequence). The CDR3 extends over 15 amino acids. V shed 4 bases and J 1 base; nucleotides not matched to a gene: 6. CDR3 amino acids: CASSYSRGENTEAFF. CDR3 bases: TGTGCCAGCAGCTACTCCAGGGGGGAGAACACTGAAGCTTTCTTT. Full variable domain (missing parts from reference TRBV7-9 and TRBJ1-1): DTGVSQNPRHKITKRGQNVTFRCDPISEHNRLYWYRQTLGQGPEFLTYFQNEAQLEKSRLLSDRFSAERPKGSFSTLEIQRTEQGDSAMYLCASSYSRGENTEAFFGQGTRLTVV.

V and J are TRBV5-6 and TRBJ2-1, with no clear D. Deletions cut 4 bases from V and 0 bases from J, with 11 bases between. Germline V gene lookup returns CDR1 SGHDT and CDR2 YYEEEE. This CDR3 comprises 15 residues. CDR3 sequence (DNA): TGTGCCAGCAGCACTCTAACGCGCTCCTACAATGAGCAGTTCTTC. Its protein product is CASSTLTRSYNEQFF.

V is TRBV11-3 and J is TRBJ2-7; D remains ambiguous. Trimming took 5 bases from V and 3 from J, leaving 17 bases between them. CDR3 length equals 15 residues. In germline, CDR1 is SGHNT, CDR2 YENEEA. The CDR3 reads CASSLGPQPDYEQYF. The CDR3 coding sequence is TGTGCCAGCAGCCTAGGTCCACAGCCGGACTACGAGCAGTACTTC.

The genes are TRBV30 and TRBJ2-3; TRBD1 aligns across 9 bases. V trimming: 3 bases; J trimming: 2 bases; junction bases outside the gene matches: 6. The CDR3 length is 15 residues. Germline loops: CDR1 GTSNPN, CDR2 SVGIG (reference sequence). CDR3 nucleotides: TGTGCCTGGAGGGCCGGGGACAGGGACACAGATACGCAGTATTTT. Protein sequence: CAWRAGDRDTDTQYF.

CDR3 region: CASSHIGGGTNNEQFF. The CDR3 coding sequence is TGTGCCAGCAGCCACATTGGCGGGGGGACGAACAATGAGCAGTTCTTC. The V call is TRBV4-2, the J call TRBJ2-1, with TRBD2 matching 8 bases. V shed 3 bases and J 5 bases; nucleotides not matched to a gene: 9. Germline V gene data show CDR1 as LGHNA and CDR2 as YNFKEQ. This CDR3 is 16 amino acids long.

The genes are TRBV6-1 and TRBJ1-1; 7 bases are a match to TRBD1. J gave up 1 base and V 10 bases, and 9 bases lay outside the gene matches. The CDR3 extends over 14 amino acids. Germline V gene sequence: CDR1 MNHNS, CDR2 SASEGT. This CDR3 reads CATRQGSRNTEAFF. CDR3 in DNA: TGTGCCACCCGACAGGGAAGCAGGAACACTGAAGCTTTCTTT.

The CDR3 protein is CASSQGTGGGYTF. CDR3 nucleotides: TGTGCCAGCAGCCAAGGGACAGGGGGCGGCTACACCTTC. The V gene is TRBV6-5, the J gene TRBJ1-2; TRBD1 aligns across 12 bases. Germline trimming cut 6 bases from V and 8 bases from J; bases unmatched to any gene: 4. CDR3 length: 13 amino acids. CDR1 and CDR2 from the germline V gene are MNHEY and SVGAGI.